Below, 9 T cell receptor beta chains from the same sample are listed, as sequenced in a study of blood T cell repertoires in COVID-19 (TCRdb year 2020). Library prep was done by the immunoSEQ multiplex PCR assay. The clones in this table, taken by TCRdb from immuneACCESS, are in-frame only. Not every clone is retained; where verified, under half of the shortfall comes from an unresolved V gene, and the cause of the rest is unknown. In all, the sample holds 30,000 to 45,000 clones, and nearly 90% of those were seen once. About 35% of the sample rests with the top ten. Source material: peripheral blood. These receptors were taken from a man in his 70s with active COVID-19.

This clone was seen a few times. The V call is TRBV4-1, the J call TRBJ2-7, with TRBD1 matching 9 bases. J lost 3 bases, V lost 4 bases, and 7 bases had no gene match. Germline V CDR1 and CDR2: MGHRA, YSYEKL. There are 15 residues in the CDR3. CDR3 coding DNA: TGCGCCAGCAGCCGAGGGACAGGGACAGTCTACGAGCAGTACTTC. Translation gives CASSRGTGTVYEQYF.

The chain uses TRBV18 and TRBJ2-1, with a weak D call TRBD1 (6 bases). Germline V gene lookup returns CDR1 KGHSH and CDR2 LQKENI. V was pared by 3 bases and J by 7 bases, with 16 bases between. The CDR3 has 15 residues. The CDR3 loop is CASSPGQGRGNEQFF. The CDR3 DNA sequence: TGTGCCAGCTCACCGGGGCAGGGGCGCGGGAATGAGCAGTTCTTC.

This clone was detected only a few times. The V and J genes are TRBV19 and TRBJ2-1, with D tentatively TRBD1 (6 bases). The length of the CDR3 is 19 residues. The germline V and J ends were trimmed by 5 bases and 5 bases, with 28 bases remaining between them. CDR1 is LNHDA, CDR2 SQIVND, per germline (reference sequence). The CDR3 DNA is TGTGCCAGTAGTCAGTATCCGAAGTCACAGGGAGTTTCGGACAATGAGCAGTTCTTC. It is translated as CASSQYPKSQGVSDNEQFF.

V gene TRBV7-6 combines with J gene TRBJ1-1, with 8 bases identical to TRBD1. Germline CDR1 reads SGHVS; CDR2 reads FNYEAQ. This CDR3 is 14 amino acids long. Losses at the gene ends were 5 bases for V and 2 bases for J; bases not matched to a gene: 4. The CDR3: CASSRGQGNTEAFF. The CDR3 DNA sequence: TGTGCCAGCAGCAGAGGACAGGGCAACACTGAAGCTTTCTTT.

This sequence joins TRBV15 and TRBJ2-2, with D perhaps TRBD2 (7 bases). Per the germline V gene, CDR1 is LNHNV and CDR2 is YYDKDF (reference sequence). The CDR3 is 15 amino acids. Trimming left V 4 bases short and J 4 bases short, with 13 bases between. The DNA for the CDR3 is TGTGCCACCAGCACAAAGAGGGGGGGCACCGGGGAGCTGTTTTTT. Protein: CATSTKRGGTGELFF.

V and J are TRBV7-6 and TRBJ1-6; D ambiguous. The CDR3 covers 15 residues. In germline, CDR1 is SGHVS, CDR2 FNYEAQ. Trimming shortened V by 3 bases and J by 8 bases, and 14 bases separated the two germline ends. In nucleotides, the CDR3 is TGTGCCAGCAGCTTTGGACGGCCCGGGGATTCACCCCTCCACTTT. This gives the protein CASSFGRPGDSPLHF.

This sequence joins TRBV5-6 and TRBJ2-7; no clear D. The CDR3 is 14 residues long. Trimming shortened V by 0 bases and J by 3 bases, and 10 bases separated the two germline ends. The germline gives CDR1 SGHDT, CDR2 YYEEEE. DNA of the CDR3: TGTGCCAGCAGCTTGGCCAGGTCTTACTACGAGCAGTACTTC. Translated: CASSLARSYYEQYF.

The genes are TRBV18 and TRBJ2-5, with D perhaps TRBD2 (6 bases). Per the germline V gene, CDR1 is KGHSH and CDR2 is LQKENI. There are 15 residues in the CDR3. The germline V and J ends were trimmed by 3 bases and 2 bases, with 13 bases remaining between them. CDR3 residues: CASSPTHGLQETQYF. In DNA form, the CDR3 reads TGTGCCAGCTCACCGACCCACGGACTACAAGAGACCCAGTACTTC.

The rearrangement uses TRBV10-3 and TRBJ1-1, with D maybe TRBD1 (5 bases). CDR1 is ENHRY and CDR2 is SYGVKD in the germline V gene. This CDR3 spans 13 amino acids. V was clipped by 2 bases and J by 4 bases, with 8 bases between them. CDR3: CAISENGGTEAFF. The DNA for the CDR3 is TGTGCCATCAGTGAGAACGGGGGCACTGAAGCTTTCTTT.